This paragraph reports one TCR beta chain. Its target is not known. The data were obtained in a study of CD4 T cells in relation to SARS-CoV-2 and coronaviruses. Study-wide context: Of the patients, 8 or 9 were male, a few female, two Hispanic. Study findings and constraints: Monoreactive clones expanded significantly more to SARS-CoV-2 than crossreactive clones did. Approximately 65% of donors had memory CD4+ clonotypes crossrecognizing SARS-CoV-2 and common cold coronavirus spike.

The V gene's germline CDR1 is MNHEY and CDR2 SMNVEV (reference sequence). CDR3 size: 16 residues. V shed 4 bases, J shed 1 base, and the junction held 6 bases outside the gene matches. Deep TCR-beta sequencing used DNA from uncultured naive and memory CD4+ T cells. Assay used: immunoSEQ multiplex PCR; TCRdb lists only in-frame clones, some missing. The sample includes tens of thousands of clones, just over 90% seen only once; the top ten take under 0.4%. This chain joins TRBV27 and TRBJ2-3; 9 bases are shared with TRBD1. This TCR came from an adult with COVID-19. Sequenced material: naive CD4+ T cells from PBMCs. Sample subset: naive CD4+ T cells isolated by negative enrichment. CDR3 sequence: CASSSTGGFGTDTQYF. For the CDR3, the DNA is TGTGCCAGCAGTTCGACAGGGGGATTTGGCACAGATACGCAGTATTTT.